This passage covers 29 T cell receptor beta chains from one sample sequenced in a study of cytomegalovirus exposure and HLA in healthy donors. This PCR relied on a set of 60 Vbeta primers and 13 Jbeta primers. Clones were sequenced by immunoSEQ multiplex PCR, and TCRdb holds only the in-frame ones, with some missing. The table records around 150,000 clones, 80% to 90% of them present only once. What was sequenced was PBMCs. All receptors come from a woman between 45 and 65 years old in good health and CMV-seronegative.

The CDR3, as DNA: TGCGCCAGCAGTCAACGAAGGGGTTCCGGGGAGCTGTTTTTT. It specifies CASSQRRGSGELFF. The chain has TRBV23-1 and TRBJ2-2; TRBD1 is a possible D gene (5 bases). TRBV23-1 is designated an ORF whose function remains uncertain. V lost 2 bases and J 6 bases, leaving 10 bases between the germline ends. The CDR3 loop spans 14 amino acids.

The rearrangement joins TRBV9 to TRBJ1-1; 7 nucleotides agree with TRBD1. Germline V CDR1 and CDR2: SGDLS, YYNGEE. The trim removed 4 bases at V and 7 bases at J, leaving 10 bases unmatched. CDR3 length: 14 residues. In DNA, the CDR3 is TGTGCCAGCAGCTCCGTACCGACAGGGCGTGAAGCTTTCTTT. Translated, it gives CASSSVPTGREAFF.

This rearrangement joins TRBV6-5 to TRBJ2-1; 7 positions agree with TRBD1. Trimming removed 7 bases from V and 10 bases from J; junction bases left unmatched: 4. The CDR3 extends over 11 amino acids. The germline V gene has CDR1 MNHEY and CDR2 SVGAGI. CDR3 amino acids: CASNRGWEQFF. The DNA of the CDR3 is TGTGCCAGCAACAGGGGTTGGGAGCAGTTCTTC.

V usage is TRBV5-6 and J usage is TRBJ2-7; D possibly corresponds to TRBD1 (5 bases). The CDR3 consists of 15 residues. The V end was cut by 4 bases, the J end by 1 base, with 15 bases between. Per germline, CDR1 SGHDT and CDR2 YYEEEE. This CDR3 reads CASSPQASRSYEQYF. CDR3 nucleotide sequence: TGTGCCAGCAGCCCACAGGCTTCCCGGTCCTACGAGCAGTACTTC.

The table lists this clone with a count of one. The chain combines TRBV7-2 with TRBJ1-6; D is unclear. Trimming took off 2 bases at V and 7 bases at J, with 12 bases between the two ends. CDR1 is SGHTA and CDR2 is FQGNSA in the germline V gene. This CDR3 spans 15 amino acids. The CDR3 DNA is TGTGCCAGCAGCTTATCCGGGTCTAGGAATTCACCCCTCCACTTT. It codes for CASSLSGSRNSPLHF.

The CDR3 is CASSQSSASNTGELFF. The CDR3 nucleotides are TGTGCCAGCAGCCAATCTAGCGCCTCGAACACCGGGGAGCTGTTTTTT. This rearrangement joins TRBV9 to TRBJ2-2, with a possible D match to TRBD2 (6 bases). This CDR3 is 16 amino acids long. The V gene lost 4 bases and the J gene lost 0 bases, with 13 bases spanning the gap. Germline CDR1 SGDLS, CDR2 YYNGEE.

Comments on this clone: Other nucleotide sequences in the sample specify the same CDR3. V and J are TRBV5-1 and TRBJ2-5, with D perhaps matching TRBD1 (6 bases). Germline lookup yields CDR1 SGHRS and CDR2 YFSETQ. V shed 5 bases and J shed 2 bases, with 10 bases lying between them. This CDR3 has 13 amino acids. CDR3 bases: TGCGCCAGCAGTTCTACAGGGCAAGAGACCCAGTACTTC. It is translated as CASSSTGQETQYF.

The rearrangement links TRBV27 to TRBJ1-1; 7 positions match TRBD1. Germline-derived CDR1 and CDR2 are MNHEY and SMNVEV (reference sequence). Trimming at V came to 6 bases and at J to 5 bases, leaving 9 bases not matched to a gene. CDR3 length: 14 amino acids. The CDR3 region has the DNA TGTGCCAGCAGCCCCCGGACAGGAGGGACTGAAGCTTTCTTT. It encodes CASSPRTGGTEAFF.

The gene calls are TRBV13 and TRBJ2-1; unclear D gene. There are 13 residues in the CDR3. V was shortened by 7 bases and J by 8 bases, with 15 bases between the two germline ends. In germline, CDR1 is PRHDT, CDR2 FYEKMQ (reference sequence). The chain's CDR3 is CASNPPSAHEQFF. In DNA, the CDR3 is TGTGCCAGCAACCCGCCCAGCGCCCATGAGCAGTTCTTC.

The chain links TRBV11-3 to TRBJ2-3; 8 positions agree with TRBD2. The ends lost 5 bases at V and 2 bases at J; junction bases unmatched: 9. Germline assignment: CDR1 SGHNT and CDR2 YENEEA. The CDR3 sequence is 16 residues long. In DNA form, the CDR3 reads TGTGCCAGCAGCCCCGGGGGGGTCGGGGACACAGATACGCAGTATTTT. This encodes CASSPGGVGDTDTQYF. The complete variable domain, with remaining parts taken from reference TRBV11-3 and TRBJ2-3, reads EAGVVQSPRYKIIEKKQPVAFWCNPISGHNTLYWYLQNLGQGPELLIRYENEEAVDDSQLPKDRFSAERLKGVDSTLKIQPAELGDSAVYLCASSPGGVGDTDTQYFGPGTRLTVL.

The chain couples TRBV7-9 to TRBJ2-7; D is unclear. The CDR3 extends over 13 amino acids. The germline V gene encodes CDR1 SEHNR and CDR2 FQNEAQ (reference sequence). The V gene lost 5 bases and the J gene lost 0 bases, with 8 bases spanning the gap. CDR3 in amino acids: CASSPGPSYEQYF. The CDR3 nucleotides are TGTGCCAGCAGCCCCGGTCCCTCCTACGAGCAGTACTTC.

CDR3 nucleotide sequence: TGTGCCAGCTCACCGAAGGAGAACGAGCAGTACTTC. Residues: CASSPKENEQYF. The chain is built from TRBV18 and TRBJ2-7; no clear D gene. Per germline, CDR1 KGHSH and CDR2 LQKENI. V dropped 3 bases and J dropped 5 bases, with 8 bases sitting between them. The CDR3 has 12 amino acids.

The V and J genes are TRBV6-6 and TRBJ1-5, with D tentatively TRBD1 (5 bases). V dropped 7 bases and J dropped 7 bases, with 17 bases sitting between them. Germline V lookup: CDR1 MNHNY, CDR2 SVGAGI (reference sequence). This CDR3 contains 14 residues. CDR3: CASTPGGVGQPQHF. DNA of the CDR3: TGTGCCAGCACCCCGGGGGGGGTTGGGCAGCCCCAGCATTTT.

The chain couples TRBV4-3 to TRBJ1-2; 9 bases agree with TRBD1. The CDR3 has 16 amino acids. Germline values: CDR1 LGHNA, CDR2 YSLEER. After removal of 1 base from V and 8 bases from J, the junction contained 11 bases not matched to a gene. In DNA, the CDR3 is TGCGCCAGCAGCCAAGGGTCCCGGGACAGGGCGGAGGGCTACACCTTC. The encoded protein is CASSQGSRDRAEGYTF.

V and J are TRBV27 and TRBJ2-6; D may be TRBD1 (5 bases). Germline V gene lookup returns CDR1 MNHEY and CDR2 SMNVEV (reference sequence). The CDR3 has 15 amino acids. V shed 6 bases and J shed 2 bases, with 11 bases lying between them. CDR3 in amino acids: CASSARGTGANVLTF. The CDR3, as DNA: TGTGCCAGCAGCGCTAGGGGTACTGGGGCCAACGTCCTGACTTTC.

CDR3 in amino acids: CASSPGQDPSTTPAFF. The CDR3 DNA reads as TGTGCCAGCAGCCCGGGACAGGACCCTTCCACTACCCCAGCTTTCTTT. The rearrangement uses TRBV5-4 and TRBJ1-1, with 8 bases matching TRBD1. Looked up from germline, CDR1 is SGHNT and CDR2 is YYREEE (reference sequence). The CDR3 is 16 amino acids. With V trimmed by 4 bases and J by 10 bases, 18 bases remained unmatched.

The CDR3 nucleotides are TGTGCCAGCTCATTCCGGGACAGAATGAACACTGAAGCTTTCTTT. Its protein is CASSFRDRMNTEAFF. The rearrangement links TRBV18 to TRBJ1-1; TRBD1 agrees at 7 bases. Trimming at V came to 5 bases and at J to 0 bases, leaving 6 bases not matched to a gene. Germline V gene sequence: CDR1 KGHSH, CDR2 LQKENI. The CDR3 is 15 residues long.

The V gene is TRBV7-2, the J gene TRBJ1-1, with a tentative D call TRBD1 (6 bases). The CDR3 has 12 residues. Deletions cut 5 bases from V and 11 bases from J, with 15 bases between. In germline, CDR1 is SGHTA, CDR2 FQGNSA. CDR3 amino acids: CASSPQSRGAFF. The CDR3 DNA reads as TGTGCCAGCAGCCCCCAGTCCAGGGGCGCTTTCTTT.

This chain uses TRBV9 with TRBJ2-3; a weak D match, TRBD2 (6 bases). This CDR3 comprises 15 residues. Per the germline V gene, CDR1 is SGDLS and CDR2 is YYNGEE. V lost 3 bases, J lost 1 base, and 12 bases lay in between. CDR3 in amino acids: CASSGGDWRTDTQYF. DNA for the CDR3: TGTGCCAGCAGCGGCGGGGACTGGCGCACAGATACGCAGTATTTT.

This chain uses TRBV10-3 with TRBJ2-3; a possible D gene is TRBD1 (6 bases). Trimming cost V 6 bases and J 2 bases, with 9 bases left between them. Looked up from germline, CDR1 is ENHRY and CDR2 is SYGVKD. The length of the CDR3 is 13 residues. CDR3 sequence: CAISRDNTDTQYF. The CDR3 coding sequence is TGTGCCATCAGCCGGGACAACACAGATACGCAGTATTTT.

The chain links TRBV20-1 to TRBJ2-1; weak D call: TRBD2 (5 bases). Trimming stripped 3 bases from V and 15 bases from J, with 15 bases between. CDR1 and CDR2 (germline): DFQATT, SNEGSKA (reference sequence). This CDR3 has 11 amino acids. Here the CDR3 reads CSASLAGMRFF. CDR3 nucleotide sequence: TGCAGTGCTAGCCTGGCGGGCATGAGGTTCTTC.

This sequence joins TRBV6-6 and TRBJ1-2; a possible D gene is TRBD1 (6 bases). Germline assignment: CDR1 MNHNY and CDR2 SVGAGI (reference sequence). The CDR3 totals 14 residues. Trimming shortened V by 3 bases and J by 4 bases, and 12 bases separated the two germline ends. DNA of the CDR3: TGTGCCAGCAGTTATAAACAGGGAACCTATGGCTACACCTTC. Translated, it gives CASSYKQGTYGYTF.

This clone was detected a few times. V and J are TRBV2 and TRBJ2-3; 8 nucleotides agree with TRBD2. CDR1 and CDR2 from the germline V gene are SNHLY and FYNNEI. This CDR3 has 14 residues. With 9 bases clipped from V and 3 bases from J, the junction kept 8 bases outside the gene matches. The CDR3 spells CASRRGGETDTQYF. The CDR3 nucleotides are TGTGCCAGTAGACGGGGGGGCGAGACAGATACGCAGTATTTT.

This chain joins TRBV2 and TRBJ1-1, with D possibly being TRBD1 (5 bases). The CDR3 spans 14 residues. The germline gives CDR1 SNHLY, CDR2 FYNNEI. Trimming removed 7 bases at V and 1 base at J, with 13 bases between. CDR3 coding DNA: TGTGCCAGCAACTGGGGGGTAGGGAACACTGAAGCTTTCTTT. As protein: CASNWGVGNTEAFF.

This rearrangement joins TRBV29-1 to TRBJ2-7, with D unclear. Trimming removed 4 bases from V and 7 bases from J, with 11 bases in between. CDR1 is SQVTM and CDR2 is ANQGSEA in the germline V gene. The CDR3 totals 11 residues. The DNA for the CDR3 is TGCAGCGTTGGGAGAGCCGAGGAGCAGTACTTC. Translating gives CSVGRAEEQYF.

The chain carries TRBV4-2 and TRBJ2-3; 16 bases align to TRBD2. Trimming cost V 8 bases and J 3 bases; bases outside gene matches: 8. The CDR3 totals 17 residues. CDR1 is LGHNA, CDR2 YNFKEQ, per germline. The CDR3 loop is CASGTSGRAEGTDTQYF. For the CDR3, the DNA is TGTGCCAGCGGGACTAGCGGGAGGGCCGAAGGGACAGATACGCAGTATTTT.

The chain combines TRBV18 with TRBJ1-6; 7 nucleotides align to TRBD1. The CDR3 contains 15 residues. CDR1 and CDR2 from the germline V gene are KGHSH and LQKENI. The V and J ends lost 2 bases and 4 bases, in that order; junction bases with no gene match: 2. In DNA form, the CDR3 reads TGTGCCAGCTCACCATCGACAGGGTATAATTCACCCCTCCACTTT. Translating gives CASSPSTGYNSPLHF.

The chain combines TRBV18 with TRBJ2-1; maybe TRBD1 (6 bases). CDR3 length equals 13 residues. Trimming removed 1 base from V and 8 bases from J, with 9 bases in between. Germline V lookup: CDR1 KGHSH, CDR2 LQKENI. The CDR3 sequence is CASSPRTDHEQFF. CDR3 DNA: TGTGCCAGCTCACCACGGACAGACCATGAGCAGTTCTTC.

The V and J genes are TRBV27 and TRBJ2-5, with D possibly TRBD1 on 6 matching bases. The J call is doubtful: the DNA matches TRBJ2-7 better. The CDR3 contains 20 residues. Germline assignment: CDR1 MNHEY and CDR2 SMNVEV (reference sequence). The CDR3 DNA is TGTGCCAGCAGTTCTCTCGGGTACCCCCTTACAGGGAAGTGGAACTACGAGCAGTACTTC. Residues: CASSSLGYPLTGKWNYEQYF.